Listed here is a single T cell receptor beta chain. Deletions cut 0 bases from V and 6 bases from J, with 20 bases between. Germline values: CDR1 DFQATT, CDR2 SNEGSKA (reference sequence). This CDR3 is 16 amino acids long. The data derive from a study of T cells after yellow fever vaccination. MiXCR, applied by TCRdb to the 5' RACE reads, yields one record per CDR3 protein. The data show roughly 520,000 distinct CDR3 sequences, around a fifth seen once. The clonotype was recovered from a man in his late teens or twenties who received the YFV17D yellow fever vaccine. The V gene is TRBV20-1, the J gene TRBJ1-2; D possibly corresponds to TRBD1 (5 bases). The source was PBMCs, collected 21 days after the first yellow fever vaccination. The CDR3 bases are TGCAGTGCTAGAGAGGGGTTGGAGGGGTGGAACGATGGCTACACCTTC. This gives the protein CSAREGLEGWNDGYTF.